The 5 T cell receptor beta chains below all came from one sample that was sequenced in a study of Ad26.COV2.S vaccination and SARS-CoV-2 variants. The sample's treatment: roughly 18 received Ad26.COV2.S at low or high dose, single or two shots; several received placebo; per-sample allocation not given. All samples were drawn on day 63, counting from the first vaccine or placebo injection. Repertoires were generated with immunoSEQ multiplex PCR, while TCRdb's copy carries only in-frame clones and drops some. The sample contains 250,000 or so clones, around nine tenths of which appear only once. Source: peripheral blood, taken in a trial of Ad26.COV2.S vaccine versus placebo. The receptors originated from a person between 18 and 59 years old who received the Ad26.COV2.S COVID-19 vaccine or a placebo.

The chain has TRBV30 and TRBJ2-1, with TRBD2 matching 9 bases. V lost 6 bases to trimming and J lost 9 bases; unmatched junction nucleotides: 24. The V gene's germline CDR1 is GTSNPN and CDR2 SVGIG (reference sequence). The CDR3 runs to 18 residues. CDR3 bases: TGTGCCTGTAGTCCCCAAAGAGGCGCGGGAGGGCCTCGTGGTGAGCAGTTCTTC. Translated: CACSPQRGAGGPRGEQFF.

This rearrangement joins TRBV19 to TRBJ1-1; D gene ambiguous. Per germline, CDR1 LNHDA and CDR2 SQIVND (reference sequence). The CDR3 totals 15 residues. V was clipped by 6 bases and J by 0 bases, with 14 bases between them. CDR3 in amino acids: CASSNFPPLNTEAFF. CDR3 sequence (DNA): TGTGCCAGTAGCAATTTCCCTCCCCTGAACACTGAAGCTTTCTTT.

The rearrangement joins TRBV5-1 to TRBJ2-1, with D hard to call. Deletions cut 0 bases from V and 0 bases from J, with 10 bases between. This CDR3 spans 16 amino acids. Per germline, CDR1 SGHRS and CDR2 YFSETQ. This CDR3 reads CASSLARVGSYNEQFF. CDR3 DNA sequence: TGCGCCAGCAGCTTGGCTAGGGTGGGCTCCTACAATGAGCAGTTCTTC.

The chain links TRBV7-9 to TRBJ1-2; TRBD1 aligns across 9 bases. The CDR3 is 13 residues long. The J segment lost 8 bases and the V segment lost 7 bases, leaving 8 bases of the junction unmatched. Germline V gene sequence: CDR1 SEHNR, CDR2 FQNEAQ (reference sequence). The CDR3, as DNA: TGTGCCAGCAACGACAGGGGGGTGAGGGGCTACACCTTC. It translates to CASNDRGVRGYTF.

The gene calls are TRBV18 and TRBJ2-2; TRBD2 is a possible D gene (6 bases). CDR1 KGHSH and CDR2 LQKENI come from the germline V gene. Trimming removed 2 bases at V and 1 base at J, with 11 bases between. CDR3 length: 16 residues. The CDR3 nucleotides are TGTGCCAGCTCACCATTTAGCGGCTTGAACACCGGGGAGCTGTTTTTT. Amino acids: CASSPFSGLNTGELFF.